A single sample is the source of the 16 T cell receptor beta chains below, sequenced in a study of breast tumors, draining lymph nodes, adjacent tissues. Samples came from axillary lymph nodes draining the breast cancer. Using its own MiXCR run on the multiplex PCR reads, TCRdb lists one record per CDR3 protein. The sample comprises roughly 130,000 distinct CDR3 sequences, about 20% of which are singletons, and approximately 3.5% rests with the top ten. The sequenced sample consisted of axillary lymph node tissue. The receptors were sampled from a female donor with breast cancer. Some clones in this sample may be carry-over from other donors' samples.

In its sample, this clonotype was seen many times. A junction end diverges from the germline sequence, so it may reflect a read error. The genes are TRBV7-3 and TRBJ2-3; 15 bases agree with TRBD2. This CDR3 is built from 17 residues. Germline loops: CDR1 SGHTA, CDR2 FQGTGA. The CDR3 coding sequence is TGTGCCAGCAGTTTAACAGGGACTAGCGGGGGGCTGGATACGCAGTATTTT. Its protein is CASSLTGTSGGLDTQYF.

The sample holds many counts of this clonotype. The chain couples TRBV10-2 to TRBJ2-1, with 9 bases matching TRBD2. Germline CDR1 WSHSY, CDR2 SAAADI. The CDR3 runs to 15 residues. V shed 6 bases and J 2 bases; nucleotides not matched to a gene: 5. The DNA of the CDR3 is TGCGCCAGCAGAAATCTAGCGGGGCCCTACAATGAGCAGTTCTTC. It encodes CASRNLAGPYNEQFF.

This clonotype has ten or more counts. The genes are TRBV18 and TRBJ2-7, with D perhaps matching TRBD1 (5 bases). The germline V gene encodes CDR1 KGHSH and CDR2 LQKENI. Deletions cut 4 bases from V and 1 base from J, with 11 bases between. The CDR3 is 14 amino acids. The CDR3 here is CASSLDTSSYEQYF. CDR3 bases: TGTGCCAGCTCACTGGACACCTCGTCCTACGAGCAGTACTTC. Filled out from reference TRBV18 and TRBJ2-7, the complete variable domain reads NAGVMQNPRHLVRRRGQEARLRCSPMKGHSHVYWYRQLPEEGLKFMVYLQKENIIDESGMPKERFSAEFPKEGPSILRIQQVVRGDSAAYFCASSLDTSSYEQYFGPGTRLTVT.

This clonotype appeared many times. V gene TRBV24-1 combines with J gene TRBJ2-3; TRBD2 agrees at 12 bases. Germline-derived CDR1 and CDR2 are KGHDR and SFDVKD. After removal of 4 bases from V and 5 bases from J, the junction contained 6 bases not matched to a gene. The CDR3 extends over 16 amino acids. The CDR3 protein is CATSDPTSGSEDTQYF. CDR3 coding DNA: TGTGCCACCAGTGACCCGACTAGCGGGAGTGAAGATACGCAGTATTTT.

This clonotype was detected ten times or more. This chain links TRBV7-3 with TRBJ2-3; D gene ambiguous. Germline CDR1 and CDR2: SGHTA and FQGTGA. This CDR3 region has 14 residues. V was clipped by 0 bases and J by 5 bases, with 9 bases between them. The CDR3 nucleotides read TGTGCCAGCAGCTTAACTGCCACTGGAGATACGCAGTATTTT. Its protein is CASSLTATGDTQYF.

This clonotype was found many times. The chain is built from TRBV20-1 and TRBJ2-1, with 7 bases lining up with TRBD2. Germline-derived CDR1 and CDR2 are DFQATT and SNEGSKA (reference sequence). The V and J ends lost 3 bases and 6 bases, in that order; junction bases with no gene match: 8. This CDR3 has 14 residues. The CDR3 nucleotides are TGCAGTGCTAGGAGTAACTGGGGGGGCAATGAGCAGTTCTTC. Translation: CSARSNWGGNEQFF.

Note on this clonotype: Being one base from a much bigger clone, this may be a read error. This rearrangement joins TRBV2 to TRBJ2-1; perhaps TRBD2 as D (7 bases). Per germline, CDR1 SNHLY and CDR2 FYNNEI. The CDR3 covers 12 residues. In DNA form, the CDR3 reads TGTGCCAGCAACAGGGACTACAAGGAGCAGTTCTTC. Translating it yields CASNRDYKEQFF.

The CDR3 is CASSLDSPHSGANVLTF. In DNA, the CDR3 is TGCGCCAGCAGCTTGGACAGCCCCCACTCTGGGGCCAACGTCCTGACTTTC. V usage is TRBV5-1 and J usage is TRBJ2-6; the D is unclear. In germline, CDR1 is SGHRS, CDR2 YFSETQ. The CDR3 is 17 amino acids. Trimming took off 0 bases at V and 0 bases at J, with 10 bases between the two ends.

In regard to this clonotype: A much bigger clone sits one base away, suggesting this may be a read error. V and J are TRBV27 and TRBJ2-7; D ambiguous. This CDR3 comprises 13 residues. CDR1 and CDR2 (germline): MNHEY, SMNVEV (reference sequence). In DNA, the CDR3 is TGTGCCAGCAGCCTACGCTCCACCTACGGGCAGTACTTC. It codes for CASSLRSTYGQYF.

The rearrangement links TRBV12-3 or TRBV12-4 to TRBJ2-5; D is undetermined. V was trimmed by 3 bases and J by 5 bases, leaving 7 bases between them. This CDR3 contains 12 residues. CDR3 residues: CASSLSWETQYF. DNA of the CDR3: TGTGCCAGCAGTTTGTCTTGGGAGACCCAGTACTTC.

At least ten counts were recorded for this clonotype. The gene calls are TRBV19 and TRBJ2-3; maybe TRBD2 (5 bases). Germline CDR1 reads LNHDA; CDR2 reads SQIVND (reference sequence). V was cut by 3 bases and J by 0 bases, with 10 bases left in between. The CDR3 length is 15 residues. CDR3 sequence reads: CASSILGKSTDTQYF. In DNA, the CDR3 is TGTGCCAGTAGTATTCTCGGGAAAAGCACAGATACGCAGTATTTT.

In this sample, this clonotype turned up many times. V gene TRBV24-1 combines with J gene TRBJ2-5, with 10 bases that match TRBD2. CDR1 and CDR2 (germline): KGHDR, SFDVKD. The junction had 5 bases not matched to a gene; V was cut back by 3 bases and J by 2 bases. CDR3 length: 16 residues. As DNA, the CDR3 is TGTGCCACCAGTGATATGACTAGCGGGTCGCAAGAGACCCAGTACTTC. It encodes CATSDMTSGSQETQYF.

This clonotype was counted at least ten times. This sequence joins TRBV4-1 and TRBJ2-7, with 10 nucleotides matching TRBD2. V was pared by 4 bases and J by 3 bases, with 6 bases of the junction left unmatched. The length of the CDR3 is 15 residues. Germline V CDR1 and CDR2: MGHRA, YSYEKL. As DNA, the CDR3 is TGCGCCAGCAGCCTAGTAGCGGGAGGTGACTACGAGCAGTACTTC. This gives the protein CASSLVAGGDYEQYF.

This clonotype was observed once. It may be a read error: a sequence one base away is much more abundant. This CDR3 is CASSSMFPMSNEQSF. The DNA of the CDR3 is TGTGCCAGCAGTTCCATGTTCCCCATGTCCAATGAGCAGTCCTTC. The chain joins TRBV28 to TRBJ2-1, with D uncertain. Germline CDR1 and CDR2: MDHEN and SYDVKM. The CDR3 extends over 15 amino acids.

In this sample, this clonotype turned up many times. The J gene is TRBJ1-6, the V gene TRBV4-1; D is perhaps TRBD1 (5 bases). V lost 0 bases and J 8 bases, leaving 11 bases between the germline ends. The CDR3 is 15 amino acids. Germline values: CDR1 MGHRA, CDR2 YSYEKL. The CDR3 bases are TGCGCCAGCAGCCAAGAAGTTACAGGTGATTCACCCCTCCACTTT. Amino acids: CASSQEVTGDSPLHF.

In this sample, this clonotype turned up many times. V and J are TRBV30 and TRBJ1-6, with D tentatively TRBD1 (6 bases). CDR1 is GTSNPN and CDR2 is SVGIG in the germline V gene (reference sequence). The CDR3 is made up of 13 amino acids. V was cut by 0 bases and J by 8 bases, with 8 bases left in between. CDR3 in amino acids: CAWSVAGDSPLHF. The CDR3 nucleotides read TGTGCCTGGAGTGTGGCAGGGGATTCACCCCTCCACTTT.